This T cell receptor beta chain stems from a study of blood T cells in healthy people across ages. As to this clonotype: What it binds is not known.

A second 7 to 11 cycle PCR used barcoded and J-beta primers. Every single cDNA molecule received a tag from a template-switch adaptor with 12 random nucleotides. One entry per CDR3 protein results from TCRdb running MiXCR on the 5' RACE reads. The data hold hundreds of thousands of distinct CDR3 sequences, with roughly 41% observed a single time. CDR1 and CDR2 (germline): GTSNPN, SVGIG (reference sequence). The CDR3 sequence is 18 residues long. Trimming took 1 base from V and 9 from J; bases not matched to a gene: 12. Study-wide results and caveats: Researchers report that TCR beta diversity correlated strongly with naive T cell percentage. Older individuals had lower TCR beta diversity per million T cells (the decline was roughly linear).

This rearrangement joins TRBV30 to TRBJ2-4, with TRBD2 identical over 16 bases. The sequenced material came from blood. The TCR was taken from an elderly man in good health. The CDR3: CAWSGSGLAGGPFGIQYF. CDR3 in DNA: TGTGCCTGGAGTGGCTCGGGACTAGCGGGAGGGCCATTTGGCATTCAGTACTTC. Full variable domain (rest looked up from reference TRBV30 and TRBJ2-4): SQTIHQWPATLVQPVGSPLSLECTVEGTSNPNLYWYRQAAGRGLQLLFYSVGIGQISSEVPQNLSASRPQDRQFILSSKKLLLSDSGFYLCAWSGSGLAGGPFGIQYFGAGTRLSVL.